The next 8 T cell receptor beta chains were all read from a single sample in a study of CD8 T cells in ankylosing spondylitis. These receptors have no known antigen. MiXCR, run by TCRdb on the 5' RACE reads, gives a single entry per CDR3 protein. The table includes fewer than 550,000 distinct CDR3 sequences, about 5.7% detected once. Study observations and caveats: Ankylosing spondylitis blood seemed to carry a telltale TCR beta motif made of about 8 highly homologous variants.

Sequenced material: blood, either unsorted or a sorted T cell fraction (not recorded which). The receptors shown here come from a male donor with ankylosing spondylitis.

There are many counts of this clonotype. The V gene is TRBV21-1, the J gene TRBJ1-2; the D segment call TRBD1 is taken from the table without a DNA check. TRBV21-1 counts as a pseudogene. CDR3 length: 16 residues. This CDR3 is CASSKVKTGAYHGYTF. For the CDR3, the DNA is TGTGCCAGCAGCAAAGTAAAGACAGGGGCGTATCATGGCTACACCTTC.

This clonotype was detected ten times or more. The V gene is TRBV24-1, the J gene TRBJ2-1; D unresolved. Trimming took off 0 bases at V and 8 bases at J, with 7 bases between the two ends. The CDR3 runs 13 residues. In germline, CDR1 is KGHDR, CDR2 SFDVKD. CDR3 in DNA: TGTGCCACCAGTGATTTGTGGTCCGATGAGCAGTTCTTC. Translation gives CATSDLWSDEQFF.

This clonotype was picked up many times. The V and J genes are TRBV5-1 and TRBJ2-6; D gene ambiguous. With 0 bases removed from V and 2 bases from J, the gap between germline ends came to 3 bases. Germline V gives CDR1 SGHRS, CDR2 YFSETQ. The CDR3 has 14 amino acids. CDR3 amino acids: CASSLGPGANVLTF. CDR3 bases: TGCGCCAGCAGCTTGGGTCCTGGGGCCAACGTCCTGACTTTC.

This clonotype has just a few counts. CDR3 in DNA: TGTGCCAGCTCACCACCCTCCCAGGGGGCACTCAGCGAGCAGTACTTC. Its protein product is CASSPPSQGALSEQYF. This chain uses TRBV18 with TRBJ2-7, with 8 bases aligning to TRBD1. Trimming removed 0 bases from V and 6 bases from J; junction bases left unmatched: 10. The germline CDR1 and CDR2 sequences are KGHSH and LQKENI. The CDR3 is made up of 16 amino acids.

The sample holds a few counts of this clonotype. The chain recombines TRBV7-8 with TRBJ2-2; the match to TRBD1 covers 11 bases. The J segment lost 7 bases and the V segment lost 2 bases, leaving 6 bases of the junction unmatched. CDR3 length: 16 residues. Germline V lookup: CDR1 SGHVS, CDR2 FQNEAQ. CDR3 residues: CASSLPGQGVGGELFF. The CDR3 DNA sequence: TGTGCCAGCAGCTTACCGGGACAGGGGGTCGGCGGGGAGCTGTTTTTT.

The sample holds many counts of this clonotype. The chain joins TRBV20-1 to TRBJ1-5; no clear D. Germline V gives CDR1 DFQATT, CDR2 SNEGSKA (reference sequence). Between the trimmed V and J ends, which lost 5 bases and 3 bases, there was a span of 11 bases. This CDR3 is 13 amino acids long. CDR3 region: CSAPDGSNQPQHF. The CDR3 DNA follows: TGCAGTGCTCCGGACGGCTCCAATCAGCCCCAGCATTTT.

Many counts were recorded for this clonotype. CDR3 in DNA: TGCGCCAGCAGGGGGGTAGCGGCCTACGAGCAGTACTTC. Protein: CASRGVAAYEQYF. V and J are TRBV5-1 and TRBJ2-7; possibly TRBD2 for D (6 bases). Germline CDR1 reads SGHRS; CDR2 reads YFSETQ. V lost 5 bases and J lost 2, with 11 bases in between. The length of the CDR3 is 13 residues. The full variable domain, its missing parts supplied by reference TRBV5-1 and TRBJ2-7, is KAGVTQTPRYLIKTRGQQVTLSCSPISGHRSVSWYQQTPGQGLQFLFEYFSETQRNKGNFPGRFSGRQFSNSRSEMNVSTLELGDSALYLCASRGVAAYEQYFGPGTRLTVT.

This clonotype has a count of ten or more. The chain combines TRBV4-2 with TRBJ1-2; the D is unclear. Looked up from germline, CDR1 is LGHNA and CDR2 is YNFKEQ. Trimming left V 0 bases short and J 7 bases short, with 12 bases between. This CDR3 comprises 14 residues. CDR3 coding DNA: TGTGCCAGCAGCCAAGATCGGCCAGGCATTGGCTACACCTTC. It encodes CASSQDRPGIGYTF.